The T cell receptor (beta chain) described here comes from a study of T-cell memory formation after mild COVID-19. General observations from the study: There was a balanced CD4/CD8 profile in clones contracting day 15 to 85, and later expanders leaned CD4+. In second-wave clones peaking day 37, SARS-CoV-2 specificity remained unconfirmed.

Libraries for TCRalpha and TCRbeta carried sample barcodes and unique molecular identifiers via 5'RACE. TCRdb re-derived calls from the 5' RACE reads in MiXCR, one entry per CDR3 protein. The data hold roughly 220,000 distinct CDR3 sequences, with over 9% observed a single time. V dropped 4 bases and J dropped 3 bases, with 16 bases sitting between them. The CDR3 has 15 amino acids. This clonotype was observed a few times. The antigen remains undetermined. The rearrangement links TRBV5-3 to TRBJ2-5; the D gene could be TRBD1 or TRBD2 (5 bases each). TRBV5-3 falls under the ORF class, with uncertain function. Sequenced: PBMCs or a T cell subset sorted from them (not recorded which). This TCR came from a man aged 18 to 29 who had mild COVID-19 (a few samples of this study predate the infection). Cell type and time point are not known. CDR3 bases: TGTGCCAGAAGCACCGGTGGGGGTGCTGAAGAGACCCAGTACTTC. Translation: CARSTGGGAEETQYF.